The rows below give T cell receptor beta chains drawn from one sample of a study of blood T cell repertoires in COVID-19. Assay used: immunoSEQ multiplex PCR; TCRdb lists only in-frame clones, some missing. In the table there are about 110,000 clones, over 70% of which are singletons. Sequencing input: peripheral blood. Every receptor here comes from a woman aged 45-65 years with acute or convalescent COVID-19. Both conserved end residues are part of each CDR3. A D gene is named only where the DNA matches it firmly. A row's size may be missing; if present it is once, few, many or a size class.

>14|.|TRBV30|TRBJ1-5|.
CAWNVGDSNQPQHF
TGTGCCTGGAATGTGGGAGATAGCAATCAGCCCCAGCATTTT
>13|.|TRBV7-9|TRBJ2-7|.
CASSPPGEYEQYF
TGTGCCAGCAGCCCCCCGGGGGAATACGAGCAGTACTTC
>16|.|TRBV19|TRBJ1-3|.
CASTFSRHSSGNTIYF
TGTGCCAGTACCTTCTCCCGCCACAGCTCTGGAAACACCATATATTTT
>15|TRBD1|TRBV19|TRBJ1-6|few
CASTTGTGDIKALHF
TGTGCCAGTACAACCGGGACAGGGGACATCAAGGCCCTCCACTTT
>13|.|TRBV15|TRBJ2-7|.
CATSRDLIDEQYF
TGTGCCACCAGCAGAGATCTGATAGACGAGCAGTACTTC
>14|.|TRBV11-3|TRBJ1-1|.
CASSPGGSNTEAFF
TGTGCCAGCAGCCCCGGAGGAAGTAATACTGAAGCTTTCTTT
>16|TRBD2|TRBV30|TRBJ2-7|once
CAWSVHGRGGSYEQYF
TGTGCCTGGAGTGTACACGGGCGGGGGGGAAGCTACGAGCAGTACTTC
>13|TRBD1|TRBV10-3|TRBJ2-5|.
CAIRLTGEETQYF
TGTGCCATCAGACTGACAGGGGAAGAGACCCAGTACTTC
>15|.|TRBV15|TRBJ1-2|few
CATSRDYRAPYGYTF
TGTGCCACCAGCAGAGACTACAGGGCCCCATATGGCTACACCTTC
>13|.|TRBV7-8|TRBJ1-2|.
CASSRGWTLGYTF
TGTGCCAGCAGCCGAGGCTGGACATTGGGCTACACCTTC
>11|.|TRBV19|TRBJ2-3|.
CASSIGDTQYF
TGTGCCAGTAGTATCGGAGATACGCAGTATTTT
>14|.|TRBV6-5|TRBJ1-1|once
CASPGGVKPTEAFF
TGTGCCAGCCCTGGGGGGGTTAAGCCCACTGAAGCTTTCTTT
>13|.|TRBV3-1/TRBV3-2|TRBJ1-1|.
CASSQAPSGEAFF
TGTGCCAGCAGCCAAGCGCCCAGCGGTGAAGCTTTCTTT
>12|.|TRBV28|TRBJ1-2|.
CASSHSGYGYTF
TGTGCCAGCAGCCACTCAGGGTACGGCTACACCTTC
>16|TRBD1|TRBV24-1|TRBJ2-6|once
CATSDSTGAGANVLTF
TGTGCCACCAGTGACTCTACAGGGGCCGGGGCCAACGTCCTGACTTTC
>12|.|TRBV3-1/TRBV3-2|TRBJ1-3|.
CASSQAGNTIYF
TGTGCCAGCAGCCAAGCGGGGAACACCATATATTTT
>15|TRBD2|TRBV3-1/TRBV3-2|TRBJ2-2|few
CASSRTSGATGELFF
TGTGCCAGCAGCCGGACTAGCGGGGCTACCGGGGAGCTGTTTTTT
>15|.|TRBV19|TRBJ1-5|few
CASSIPLTPVQPQHF
TGTGCCAGTAGTATACCCCTTACCCCGGTTCAGCCCCAGCATTTT
>16|TRBD1|TRBV7-6|TRBJ1-4|.
CASSRGTGGTNEKLFF
TGTGCCAGCAGCCGAGGGACAGGCGGGACTAATGAAAAACTGTTTTTT
>12|.|TRBV2|TRBJ1-4|.
CASNREREKLFF
TGTGCCAGCAACAGGGAGCGAGAAAAACTGTTTTTT
>17|TRBD1|TRBV5-6|TRBJ1-6|.
CASSLGSLTGGGSPLHF
TGTGCCAGCAGTCTGGGATCCTTAACAGGGGGCGGCTCACCCCTCCACTTT
>15|.|TRBV9|TRBJ2-3|.
CASSVGRGRADTQYF
TGTGCCAGCAGCGTAGGAAGGGGGAGGGCAGATACGCAGTATTTT
>18|TRBD2|TRBV19|TRBJ2-3|.
CASSPLAGAPKNYKAQYF
TGTGCCAGTAGTCCCTTAGCGGGGGCCCCTAAAAATTATAAAGCGCAGTATTTT
>14|TRBD2|TRBV10-3|TRBJ2-1|.
CAISSGGAYNEQFF
TGTGCCATCTCTAGCGGGGGGGCTTACAATGAGCAGTTCTTC
>13|.|TRBV19|TRBJ2-7|few
CASSIDPGVEQYF
TGTGCCAGTAGTATAGATCCAGGGGTGGAGCAGTACTTC
>15|.|TRBV24-1|TRBJ1-5|.
CATSDSGANNQPQHF
TGTGCCACCAGTGATTCAGGGGCCAACAATCAGCCCCAGCATTTT
>15|TRBD1|TRBV12-5|TRBJ1-2|.
CASGTPITGEDGYTF
TGTGCTAGTGGTACACCTATTACAGGGGAGGATGGCTACACCTTC
>18|.|TRBV5-1|TRBJ1-3|.
CASSLSSVLQGRRNTIYF
TGCGCCAGCAGCTTGTCTTCGGTCTTACAGGGTAGGAGAAACACCATATATTTT
>16|TRBD1|TRBV9|TRBJ1-2|.
CASTSLLGQGARGYTF
TGTGCCAGCACTTCTTTGCTGGGACAGGGGGCTCGGGGCTACACCTTC